The clone carrying this T cell receptor (beta chain) was seen only once. Data came from immunoSEQ multiplex PCR; TCRdb stores just in-frame clones and leaves some out. This sample has around 80,000 clones, with about 89% found just once. The data were obtained in a study of blood T cell repertoires in COVID-19. Study summary: Both acute and convalescent COVID-19 samples were obtained from the United States, Italy and Spain. Sample material is recorded as cDNA or gDNA derived from T cells, B-cell-depleted T cells, or PBMCs.

Sequences were obtained from peripheral blood. This TCR was recovered from a man aged 55 to 70 with acute or convalescent COVID-19.

The CDR3 DNA sequence: TGTGCCAGCCATCCGGCGGGCTATGGCTACACCTTC. Encoded protein: CASHPAGYGYTF. The rearrangement links TRBV28 to TRBJ1-2; D remains ambiguous. Germline loops: CDR1 MDHEN, CDR2 SYDVKM. The CDR3 totals 12 residues. The V gene lost 8 bases and the J gene lost 4 bases, with 11 bases spanning the gap.